This record concerns one TCR beta chain sequence. Which antigen it targets is not known. At one of its ends the junction is not consistent with the germline gene, which may arise from a read error. Other DNA sequences of this sample code for an identical CDR3. The entry originates in a study of cytomegalovirus exposure and HLA in healthy donors (dated by TCRdb to between 2016 and 2019). The study in broad terms: According to an earlier analysis of 450 to 650 of the donors, 150 million to 200 million T cells yielded 117 million unique TCR beta sequences and 250 to 350 Gb of sequence data. Of the 300 to 500 genotyped donors, 75% to 85% were placed in the genetic ancestry cluster associated with self-reported Caucasian donors. The number of donors typed differed by locus, with roughly 620-630 for A, B, C, DRB1 and DQB1, 522 for DQA1, 600 to 610 for DPA1, and 450 to 480 for DPB1. Across approximately 400 genotyped donors of the cohort, an average of about 240,000 unique TCR beta nucleotide sequences per donor were sequenced, and roughly 18% of those sequences were non-productive. An earlier analysis of approximately 640 of the donors applied high-throughput TCR beta sequencing to assess whether each TCR beta V gene segment acted as functional or pseudogenic. An early release that covered 500 to 800 HLA-typed donors contained approximately 300 gigabases of sequencing data and tens of millions of unique TCR sequences. Alongside the repertoire data, information on donor age, sex, ethnicity and CMV serostatus was compiled. In addition to the first cohort of 666 subjects, a separate validation cohort of some 120 different subjects was used. The study aimed to test whether cataloging public T cell receptors could reveal signatures of past pathogen exposure. To predict cytomegalovirus infection status, the study brought together high-throughput TCR immunosequencing, statistical association of individual TCRs with disease status, and machine learning. Both class I and class II loci were covered by HLA typing, at four-digit resolution. In a later genetic analysis, genome-wide SNP genotypes for about three fifths of the roughly 670 donors were used, and that subset was treated as a discovery cohort. The study used immunosequencing to profile the T cell repertoires of some 600 subjects and linked those repertoires to cytomegalovirus serostatus. Roughly five DR-DQ haplotypes were treated as single units for association and clustering because of strong linkage in the cohort. In the later analysis, no new phenotypic data were used to find candidate immune exposures; instead, reliance was placed on TCR beta sequences and their occurrence across donors. To study patterns of TCR occurrence, a later analysis re-analyzed previously published TCR beta repertoires from hundreds of donors and added high-resolution HLA genotyping. All discovery cohort repertoires had been generated using a single sequencing platform. Overall study outcomes, separate from this receptor: The cohort was sequenced for TCR beta chains only, and without alpha or paired-chain data the features that could be detected were limited. V-gene and J-gene trimming of TCR beta chains was associated with a missense DCLRE1C variant in a later genetic analysis, and the association was replicated in an independent cohort. Correlated functional status among segregating V segments might be attributable to linkage disequilibrium, but an unknown experimental factor could not be ruled out. In a later analysis, HLA-associated TCR beta chains were found to be more clonally expanded and to have lower generation probabilities than equally common non-associated chains. A cluster of highly shared sequence variants was judged likely to represent a technical artifact of the sequencing pipeline. HLA typing was unavailable for some donors at each locus, so association tests used only the typed subset. An earlier analysis of around 540 of the donors showed that most TCR beta V segments appeared in productive rearrangements either about 90% or about 30% of the time, which broadly matched IMGT annotations. When HLA alleles, especially DR and DQ, strongly co-occurred, TCR associations were difficult to assign to individual alleles. The authors suggested that the approach could potentially be extended to other disease states and immunological phenotypes. In a later analysis, around 17,000 TCR beta sequences were associated with specific HLA alleles at a false discovery rate of 0.05. The 87-base-pair reads could not distinguish some IMGT-functional V segments, including TRBV6-2 and TRBV6-3, so those segments were excluded. Over 15 rarely observed V segments, including chromosome 9 orphons, were excluded from the earlier analysis of 550 to 700 of the donors because counts were too low. Presence/absence analyses assumed roughly uniform sequencing depth across donors, an assumption that may not hold. In vitro tests confirmed that three of the cytomegalovirus-associated TCR beta chains recognize cytomegalovirus antigens. In the study, 150 to 200 TCR beta chains were listed as associated with cytomegalovirus. The classifier was reported to diagnose cytomegalovirus status with high specificity and sensitivity in both the original and validation cohorts. A later analysis found that TCR association rates varied across HLA loci, with DRB1 alleles showing the most associated TCRs and HLA-C alleles the fewest. Compared with the 666-donor mean, donors in an Asian-associated ancestry cluster had fewer N-insertions in productive TCRs, according to a later genetic analysis. Immune exposure information for the cohort was limited to CMV serostatus. Several of the top co-occurrence clusters appeared to be linked to parvovirus B19, influenza, CMV and Epstein-Barr virus, according to a later analysis. A further reported finding was that TCR beta sequences accurately predicted the HLA-A and HLA-B alleles for most subjects in the first cohort. Most TCR sequences were seen in very few donors, while some public TCRs were found in many individuals. In a later analysis, most CMV-associated TCR beta chains were found to appear HLA-restricted, with HLA associations seemingly driven largely by CMV exposure.

CDR3 length: 15 amino acids, cysteine to phenylalanine. Solely the CDR3 DNA is kept, with 45 bases framed from the first base. In the germline V gene (reference sequence), CDR1 corresponds to SSHAT and CDR2 to FNYEAQ. In total, 630 or so healthy bone marrow donors made up the cohort. At the time of sampling, all cohort members were nominally healthy, though unrecorded immune exposures were likely present. The donor tested CMV seronegative, placing the donor among the approximately 400 seronegative members of the cohort. Each donor provided a peripheral blood sample, and peripheral blood mononuclear cells were used for TCR beta sequencing. Genomic DNA extraction from the blood cell samples was performed with the Qiagen DNeasy Blood Extraction Kit. To prepare the library, the immunoSEQ multiplex PCR assay was applied. The multiplex PCR relied on a mix of 60 forward primers for TCR Vbeta segments and 13 reverse primers for TCR Jbeta segments. The CDR3 region of rearranged TCR beta genes was amplified from genomic DNA with a multiplex PCR assay. The Illumina HiSeq System was used to sequence the amplified TCR beta libraries as 87-base-pair reads. On the study's bioinformatics: In a later analysis, roughly 80 million unique TCR beta chains were counted across the approximately 620 repertoires, and approximately 11 million of these chains were shared by at least two donors. Raw reads were error-corrected and collapsed into unique sequences with a nearest-neighbor algorithm that merged closely related sequences to remove PCR and sequencing errors. V, D and J gene segments were assigned by aligning CDR3 sequences to IMGT reference sequences. Each retained sequence needed at least a six-nucleotide match to both a V gene segment and a J gene segment. Rearrangements were called productive when the CDR3 lacked stop codons and stayed in frame with V and J; all others were non-productive. CDR3 was defined according to IMGT convention as the region running from the second conserved V-encoded cysteine to the conserved J-encoded phenylalanine. The earlier analysis of 587 of the donors excluded any sequence lacking an unambiguous match to a single V gene segment. An earlier analysis of around 600 of the donors classified V segments as functional when productive rearrangements were above 56.7% and as segregating when the standard deviation between donors was above 5%. A statistical classification framework was built to diagnose cytomegalovirus status from the catalog of TCR beta chain sequences. In a later analysis, TCR nucleotide sequences were compared against IMGT/GENE-DB human TR gene sequences so that V and J genes could be assigned. The TCRdist pipeline was used in a later analysis to assign CDR3 sequences and most-parsimonious VDJ recombination scenarios. In a later analysis, each TCR beta chain was defined by its CDR3 amino acid sequence together with its V-gene family, and reads lacking a unique V-gene family were excluded. As a way to deal with suspected cross-contamination and a sequencing artifact, a later analysis dropped 640 or so nucleotide sequences that were highly shared and had low generation probability. A later analysis calculated a clonal expansion index for each public chain from normalized within-repertoire ranks of inferred template counts. A later analysis computed generation probabilities with a VDJ recombination model fitted to out-of-frame rearrangements, and checked the results against IGoR. Hypergeometric tests were used in a later analysis to score TCR-TCR, TCR-HLA and TCR-CMV co-occurrence, with a repertoire-size bias correction applied to the TCR pairs. False discovery rates were estimated in a later analysis by permuting HLA or CMV assignments 20 times. In a later analysis, co-occurring TCRs were grouped using DBSCAN, and TCRdist sequence similarity was added for clustering within HLA-allele-positive subsets. Co-occurrence clustering excluded repertoires with fewer than 30,000 or more than 120,000 public chains, plus five with anomalous nucleotide sharing. TCRdb carries this immuneACCESS record with in-frame sequences only. Its versions omit some clonotypes, under half of them owing to an unresolved V gene in the studies checked, with the rest unexplained. The DNA was the basis for D and trimming; V, J and clone size are from that table. In all, the sample holds 85,000 to 100,000 clones, and about 80% of those were seen once. Approximately 3.5% of the sample comes from the top ten.

The chain links TRBV7-7 with TRBJ2-5; TRBD2 lines up with 9 middle nucleotides. Sample: PBMCs. The clonotype originates from a man aged 35 to 55 in good health and CMV-seronegative. DNA sequence: TGTGCTAGCAGCTTAAGAGCGGGGGGCCGGGAGACCCAGTACTTC. Translation gives CASSLRAGGRETQYF. Joined to the reference TRBV7-7 and TRBJ2-5 proteins, this CDR3 gives the full variable domain: GAGVSQSPRYKVTKRGQDVTLRCDPISSHATLYWYQQALGQGPEFLTYFNYEAQPDKSGLPSDRFSAERPEGSISTLTIQRTEQRDSAMYRCASSLRAGGRETQYFGPGTRLLVL.